This entry lists 14 T cell receptor beta chains sequenced from one sample in a study of cytomegalovirus exposure and HLA in healthy donors. Some clones are missing from TCRdb's copy, which holds only in-frame ones; the method was immunoSEQ multiplex PCR. The data show some 140,000 clones, approximately 82% seen once. Sequenced: PBMCs. The receptors come from a man between 25 and 39 years old in good health and CMV-seropositive.

The CDR3 region is CASSSGLDTQYF. In nucleotides, the CDR3 is TGTGCCAGCAGCTCGGGACTAGATACGCAGTATTTT. J is TRBJ2-3 and V is TRBV7-3, with D possibly matching TRBD2 (6 bases). Trimming shortened V by 4 bases and J by 5 bases, and 7 bases separated the two germline ends. Germline V gene lookup returns CDR1 SGHTA and CDR2 FQGTGA. The CDR3 is made up of 12 amino acids.

The rearrangement links TRBV6-5 to TRBJ2-2; 7 bases align to TRBD1. The junction had 4 bases not matched to a gene; V was cut back by 5 bases and J by 4 bases. The CDR3 is made up of 14 amino acids. In germline, CDR1 is MNHEY, CDR2 SVGAGI. The CDR3 protein is CASSDRVITGELFF. CDR3 DNA: TGTGCCAGCAGTGACAGGGTAATCACCGGGGAGCTGTTTTTT.

The V gene is TRBV6-6, the J gene TRBJ1-2; TRBD1 aligns across 12 bases. The V segment lost 7 bases and the J segment 4 bases; nucleotides outside the gene matches: 7. The germline CDR1 and CDR2 sequences are MNHNY and SVGAGI (reference sequence). The CDR3 is 15 amino acids. In DNA, the CDR3 is TGTGCCAGCACACGAGGGACAGGGGGCGTCTATGGCTACACCTTC. The encoded protein is CASTRGTGGVYGYTF.

This chain connects TRBV5-6 to TRBJ1-1, with D maybe TRBD1 (6 bases). Trimming stripped 4 bases from V and 1 base from J, with 11 bases between. The CDR3 totals 14 residues. Per germline, CDR1 SGHDT and CDR2 YYEEEE. The CDR3 DNA sequence: TGTGCCAGCAGCCGACCACAGGGGAACACTGAAGCTTTCTTT. Protein product: CASSRPQGNTEAFF.

The V gene is TRBV5-6, the J gene TRBJ2-5; TRBD2 matches at 9 bases. Losses at the gene ends were 2 bases for V and 4 bases for J; bases not matched to a gene: 12. The germline V gene has CDR1 SGHDT and CDR2 YYEEEE. There are 17 residues in the CDR3. CDR3 loop: CASSFSGEWREGETQYF. DNA for the CDR3: TGTGCCAGCAGCTTTTCGGGGGAATGGCGGGAGGGAGAGACCCAGTACTTC.

This clone appeared a few times. The chain is built from TRBV18 and TRBJ2-7; D gene uncertain. CDR3 length: 12 residues. Germline values: CDR1 KGHSH, CDR2 LQKENI. CDR3 sequence: CAAAFTPYEQYF. The CDR3 nucleotides read TGTGCTGCGGCGTTTACCCCCTACGAGCAGTACTTC. The whole variable domain, filled in from reference TRBV18 and TRBJ2-7, reads NAGVMQNPRHLVRRRGQEARLRCSPMKGHSHVYWYRQLPEEGLKFMVYLQKENIIDESGMPKERFSAEFPKEGPSILRIQQVVRGDSAAYFCAAAFTPYEQYFGPGTRLTVT.

This chain uses TRBV5-1 with TRBJ1-5; D may be TRBD1 (6 bases). With 6 bases removed from V and 3 bases from J, the gap between germline ends came to 10 bases. This CDR3 contains 13 residues. From germline, CDR1 is SGHRS and CDR2 YFSETQ. The CDR3 is CASNHRDNQPQHF. The CDR3 DNA sequence: TGCGCCAGCAACCACAGGGACAATCAGCCCCAGCATTTT.

CDR3 DNA: TGCGCCAGCAGCTTGGGGGGGGTGAACACTGAAGCTTTCTTT. Translated, it gives CASSLGGVNTEAFF. The chain carries TRBV5-1 and TRBJ1-1; maybe TRBD1 (5 bases). The germline V gene encodes CDR1 SGHRS and CDR2 YFSETQ. The CDR3 runs to 14 residues. V gave up 0 bases and J gave up 0 bases, with 6 bases separating them.

The rearrangement joins TRBV10-2 to TRBJ2-3; tentatively, D is TRBD2 (6 bases). V was cut by 9 bases and J by 1 base, with 17 bases left in between. The germline gives CDR1 WSHSY, CDR2 SAAADI. The CDR3 loop spans 15 amino acids. The chain's CDR3 is CASWGLLSGTDTQYF. CDR3 nucleotide sequence: TGCGCCAGTTGGGGACTGTTGAGTGGCACAGATACGCAGTATTTT.

The chain combines TRBV5-4 with TRBJ1-1, with TRBD1 matching over 11 bases. The ends lost 4 bases at V and 3 bases at J; junction bases unmatched: 2. Germline lookup yields CDR1 SGHNT and CDR2 YYREEE (reference sequence). The CDR3 length is 14 residues. The DNA of the CDR3 is TGTGCCAGCAGCCGGGGACAGGGGGACACTGAAGCTTTCTTT. Protein sequence: CASSRGQGDTEAFF.

The chain combines TRBV2 with TRBJ2-1; no definite D call. Germline V gives CDR1 SNHLY, CDR2 FYNNEI. The CDR3 is made up of 14 amino acids. V lost 4 bases and J lost 0, with 7 bases in between. The CDR3: CASSVKSSYNEQFF. The CDR3 DNA reads TGTGCCAGCAGTGTAAAGAGCTCCTACAATGAGCAGTTCTTC.

This chain connects TRBV27 to TRBJ2-1, with 12 bases fitting TRBD2. CDR3 length: 17 amino acids. The germline CDR1 and CDR2 sequences are MNHEY and SMNVEV (reference sequence). The ends lost 4 bases at V and 3 bases at J; junction bases unmatched: 7. CDR3 sequence reads: CASSSRLAGANYNEQFF. CDR3 DNA sequence: TGTGCCAGCAGTTCCCGACTAGCGGGGGCTAACTACAATGAGCAGTTCTTC.

V is TRBV5-8 and J is TRBJ1-1, with unresolved D. The V and J ends lost 4 bases and 5 bases respectively, with 18 bases between them. This CDR3 comprises 15 residues. CDR1 is SGHTS and CDR2 is YDEGEE in the germline V gene. CDR3 loop: CASSRRGTSGTEAFF. The CDR3 coding sequence is TGTGCCAGCAGCCGTCGGGGTACCTCTGGGACTGAAGCTTTCTTT.

This clone appeared a few times. This rearrangement joins TRBV7-9 to TRBJ2-2, with D maybe TRBD1 (5 bases). In germline, CDR1 is SEHNR, CDR2 FQNEAQ (reference sequence). The CDR3 is 16 amino acids. Trimming removed 4 bases from V and 1 base from J, with 13 bases in between. The CDR3 coding sequence is TGTGCCAGCAGCTCCACCTTGACAGAGAACACCGGGGAGCTGTTTTTT. Amino acid sequence: CASSSTLTENTGELFF.